This passage covers 6 T cell receptor beta chains from one sample sequenced in a study of blood T cell repertoires in COVID-19. The data were produced by immunoSEQ multiplex PCR, yet TCRdb's version contains in-frame clones alone and is incomplete. This repertoire shows more than 95,000 clones, about 88% found once; its top ten account for about 1.6%. Material for sequencing was peripheral blood. These receptors all stem from a human donor in a cohort sampled during active COVID-19.

This clone was recorded once. This chain uses TRBV30 with TRBJ1-1, with D perhaps TRBD1 (5 bases). The CDR3 spans 14 residues. Trimming pared 4 bases from V and 10 bases from J, leaving 22 bases between. The germline gives CDR1 GTSNPN, CDR2 SVGIG (reference sequence). CDR3 sequence reads: CAWKDGSPGVGAFF. CDR3 DNA sequence: TGTGCCTGGAAGGATGGTTCCCCGGGGGTAGGAGCTTTCTTT.

This chain joins TRBV6-6 and TRBJ1-1; 7 nucleotides match TRBD1. Looked up from germline, CDR1 is MNHNY and CDR2 is SVGAGI (reference sequence). V was clipped by 2 bases and J by 0 bases; unmatched bases: 0. The CDR3 runs 14 residues. CDR3 in amino acids: CASSYQGVNTEAFF. CDR3 coding DNA: TGTGCCAGCAGTTACCAGGGGGTGAACACTGAAGCTTTCTTT.

The V and J genes are TRBV3-1 (or the pseudogene TRBV3-2) and TRBJ2-1; no clear D gene. Germline lookup yields CDR1 LGHDT and CDR2 YNNKEL (reference sequence). Between the trimmed V and J ends, which lost 1 base and 12 bases, there was a span of 13 bases. The CDR3 contains 13 residues. CDR3 nucleotides: TGTGCCAGCAGCCAAGCTTTGGTGGCTTTGCAGTTCTTC. Its protein product is CASSQALVALQFF.

The J gene is TRBJ2-7, the V gene TRBV28; 9 nucleotides match TRBD2. This CDR3 has 14 amino acids. Losses at the gene ends were 6 bases for V and 4 bases for J; bases not matched to a gene: 7. Germline lookup yields CDR1 MDHEN and CDR2 SYDVKM. The DNA for the CDR3 is TGTGCCAGCAGGGCGGGAGGGAGTTGGTACGAGCAGTACTTC. This encodes CASRAGGSWYEQYF. Together with reference TRBV28 and TRBJ2-7, the CDR3 gives the full variable domain: DVKVTQSSRYLVKRTGEKVFLECVQDMDHENMFWYRQDPGLGLRLIYFSYDVKMKEKGDIPEGYSVSREKKERFSLILESASTNQTSMYLCASRAGGSWYEQYFGPGTRLTVT.

The CDR3 loop reads CASRGQGRTDTQYF. CDR3 bases: TGTGCCAGCAGAGGTCAGGGGCGCACAGATACGCAGTATTTT. The V and J genes are TRBV3-1 (or the pseudogene TRBV3-2) and TRBJ2-3, with a possible D match to TRBD1 (6 bases). The CDR3 loop spans 14 amino acids. V dropped 6 bases and J dropped 1 base, with 11 bases sitting between them. Germline V gene sequence: CDR1 LGHDT, CDR2 YNNKEL (reference sequence).

This clone was found a few times. CDR3 nucleotide sequence: TGCAGCGTTGGGGGCGGGAGGGCCTCCTACGAGCAGTACTTC. Translation gives CSVGGGRASYEQYF. The V and J genes are TRBV29-1 and TRBJ2-7, with TRBD2 matching 9 bases. Germline CDR1 and CDR2: SQVTM and ANQGSEA. The CDR3 is 14 residues long. With 4 bases clipped from V and 0 bases from J, the junction kept 4 bases outside the gene matches.